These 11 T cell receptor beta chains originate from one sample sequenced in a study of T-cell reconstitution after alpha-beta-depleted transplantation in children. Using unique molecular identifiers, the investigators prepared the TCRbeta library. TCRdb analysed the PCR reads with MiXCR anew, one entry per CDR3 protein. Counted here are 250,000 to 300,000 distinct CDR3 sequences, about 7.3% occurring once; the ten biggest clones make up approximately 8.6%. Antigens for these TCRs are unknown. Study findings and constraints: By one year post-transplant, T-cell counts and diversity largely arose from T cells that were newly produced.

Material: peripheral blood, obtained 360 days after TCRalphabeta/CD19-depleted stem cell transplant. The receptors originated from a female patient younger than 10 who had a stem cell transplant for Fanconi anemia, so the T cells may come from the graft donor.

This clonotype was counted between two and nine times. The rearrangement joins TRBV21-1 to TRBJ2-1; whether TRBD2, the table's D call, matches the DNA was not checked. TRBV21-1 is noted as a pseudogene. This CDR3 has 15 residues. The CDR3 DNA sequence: TGTGCCAGCAGCAAAGCTGGGCCAGAGTACAATGAGCAGTTCTTC. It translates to CASSKAGPEYNEQFF.

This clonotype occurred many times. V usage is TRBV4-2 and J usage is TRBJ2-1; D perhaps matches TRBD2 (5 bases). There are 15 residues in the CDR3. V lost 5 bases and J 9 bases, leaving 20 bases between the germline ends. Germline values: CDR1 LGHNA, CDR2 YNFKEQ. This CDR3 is CASSSPALNGVEQFF. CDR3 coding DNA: TGTGCCAGCAGCTCGCCTGCGCTAAACGGGGTTGAGCAGTTCTTC.

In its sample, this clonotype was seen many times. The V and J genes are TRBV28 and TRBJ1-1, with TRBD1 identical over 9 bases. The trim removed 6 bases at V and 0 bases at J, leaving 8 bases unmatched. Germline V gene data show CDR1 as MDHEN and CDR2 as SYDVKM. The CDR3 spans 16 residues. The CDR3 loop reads CASSTSGDRVNTEAFF. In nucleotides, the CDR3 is TGTGCCAGCAGCACAAGCGGGGACAGGGTGAACACTGAAGCTTTCTTT.

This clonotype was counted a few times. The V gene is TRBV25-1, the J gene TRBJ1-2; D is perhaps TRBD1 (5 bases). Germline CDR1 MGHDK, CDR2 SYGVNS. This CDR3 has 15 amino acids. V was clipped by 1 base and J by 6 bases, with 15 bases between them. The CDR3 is CASSESLGREDGYTF. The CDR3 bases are TGTGCCAGCAGTGAATCGCTGGGGCGCGAGGATGGCTACACCTTC.

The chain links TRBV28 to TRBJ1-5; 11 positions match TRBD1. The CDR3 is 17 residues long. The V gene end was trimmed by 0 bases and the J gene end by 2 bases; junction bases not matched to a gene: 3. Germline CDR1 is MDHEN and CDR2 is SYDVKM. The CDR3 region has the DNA TGTGCCAGCAGTTTATGGGAGGGACAGGGGGGCAATCAGCCCCAGCATTTT. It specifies CASSLWEGQGGNQPQHF.

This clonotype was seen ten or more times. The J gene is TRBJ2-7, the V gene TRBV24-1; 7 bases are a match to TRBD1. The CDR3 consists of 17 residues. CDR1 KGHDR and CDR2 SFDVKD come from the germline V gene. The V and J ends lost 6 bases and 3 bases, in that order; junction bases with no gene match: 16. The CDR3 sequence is CATSNTSPRDRFYEQYF. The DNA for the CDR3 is TGTGCCACCAGTAATACTTCCCCCCGGGACAGATTCTACGAGCAGTACTTC.

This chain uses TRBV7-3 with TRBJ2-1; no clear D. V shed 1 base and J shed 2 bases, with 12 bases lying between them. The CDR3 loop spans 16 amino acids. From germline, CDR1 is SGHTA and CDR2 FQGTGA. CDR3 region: CASSLKSVGTYNEQFF. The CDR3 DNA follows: TGTGCCAGCAGCTTAAAGTCCGTAGGGACCTACAATGAGCAGTTCTTC.

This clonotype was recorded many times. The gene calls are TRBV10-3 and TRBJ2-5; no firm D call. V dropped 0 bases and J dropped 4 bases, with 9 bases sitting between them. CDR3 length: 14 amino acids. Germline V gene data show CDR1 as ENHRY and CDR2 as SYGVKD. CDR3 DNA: TGTGCCATCAGTGAGTCCCGTGGTTCAGAGACCCAGTACTTC. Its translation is CAISESRGSETQYF.

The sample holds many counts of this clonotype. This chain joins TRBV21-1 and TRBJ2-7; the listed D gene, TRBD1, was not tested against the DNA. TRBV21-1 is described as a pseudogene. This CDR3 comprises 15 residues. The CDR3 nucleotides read TGTGCCAGCAGCAAATTGGTCCCCGCAATCTACGAGCAGTACTTC. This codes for CASSKLVPAIYEQYF.

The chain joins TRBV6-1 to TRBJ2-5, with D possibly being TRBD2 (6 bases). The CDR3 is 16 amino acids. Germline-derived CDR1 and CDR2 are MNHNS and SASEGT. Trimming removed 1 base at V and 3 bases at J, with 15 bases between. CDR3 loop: CASSEVGSSGEETQYF. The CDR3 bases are TGTGCCAGCAGTGAAGTAGGCAGTTCGGGAGAAGAGACCCAGTACTTC.

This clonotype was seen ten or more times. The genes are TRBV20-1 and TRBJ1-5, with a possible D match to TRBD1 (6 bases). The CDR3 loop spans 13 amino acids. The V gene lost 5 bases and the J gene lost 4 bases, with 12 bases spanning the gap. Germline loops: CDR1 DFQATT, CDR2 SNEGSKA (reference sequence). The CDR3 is CSAGGRGNQPQHF. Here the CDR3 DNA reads TGCAGTGCTGGGGGGCGTGGGAATCAGCCCCAGCATTTT.